This TCR beta chain was sequenced during a study of identical twins' blood T cells. TCRdb independently ran MiXCR on the 5' RACE reads; one entry per CDR3 protein. The table includes 350,000 to 450,000 distinct CDR3 sequences, under 30% detected once. In its sample, this clonotype was seen many times. Germline V CDR1 and CDR2: SQVTM, ANQGSEA. There are 11 residues in the CDR3. Trimming cost V 7 bases and J 2 bases, with 8 bases left between them. The chain links TRBV29-1 to TRBJ1-2; no reliable D call. The sequence was collected from a woman aged 18 to 55 in good health. The sequencing input was PBMCs. The CDR3 DNA reads as TGCAGCGGGAGTTCCAACTATGGCTACACCTTC. Its protein is CSGSSNYGYTF. Full variable domain (remainder filled in from reference TRBV29-1 and TRBJ1-2): SAVISQKPSRDICQRGTSLTIQCQVDSQVTMMFWYRQQPGQSLTLIATANQGSEATYESGFVIDKFPISRPNLTFSTLTVSNMSPEDSSIYLCSGSSNYGYTFGSGTRLTVV.